This passage covers 17 T cell receptor beta chains from one sample sequenced in a study of T cell changes during pregnancy in multiple sclerosis. Method: immunoSEQ multiplex PCR; TCRdb's copy keeps in-frame clones and lacks some. This table holds roughly 99,000 clones, 92% found once. Specimen: peripheral blood, collected after pregnancy. The receptors stem from a female donor in good health, enrolled as a control in a pregnancy study.

V is TRBV5-4 and J is TRBJ1-2; TRBD1 matches at 8 bases. This CDR3 has 15 amino acids. V was pared by 0 bases and J by 1 base, with 2 bases of the junction left unmatched. Germline loops: CDR1 SGHNT, CDR2 YYREEE (reference sequence). As DNA, the CDR3 is TGTGCCAGCAGCTTGGGACAGGGGAGTAACTATGGCTACACCTTC. Its translation: CASSLGQGSNYGYTF.

The CDR3 bases are TGTGCCAGCAGCAGAGGGACTAGCGGTACCAATGAGCAGTTCTTC. Its translation: CASSRGTSGTNEQFF. The V and J genes are TRBV2 and TRBJ2-1, with 11 bases that match TRBD2. This CDR3 contains 15 residues. CDR1 is SNHLY and CDR2 is FYNNEI in the germline V gene. The trim removed 6 bases at V and 6 bases at J, leaving 7 bases unmatched.

J is TRBJ1-1 and V is TRBV28; 7 positions match TRBD1. Germline loops: CDR1 MDHEN, CDR2 SYDVKM. The CDR3 has 14 amino acids. Trimming removed 3 bases from V and 3 bases from J; junction bases left unmatched: 4. The DNA of the CDR3 is TGTGCCAGCAGTTTGTCGCAGGGGGACACTGAAGCTTTCTTT. Residues: CASSLSQGDTEAFF.

In this sample, this clone turned up a few times. The chain couples TRBV27 to TRBJ1-6; no reliable D call. CDR3 length equals 14 residues. Trimming stripped 7 bases from V and 8 bases from J, with 15 bases between. Germline V gene sequence: CDR1 MNHEY, CDR2 SMNVEV (reference sequence). The chain's CDR3 is CASTRAGGDSPLHF. CDR3 DNA sequence: TGTGCCAGCACCAGAGCGGGTGGGGATTCACCCCTCCACTTT.

The chain combines TRBV18 with TRBJ2-7; 7 nucleotides line up with TRBD1. The CDR3 extends over 14 amino acids. Germline V CDR1 and CDR2: KGHSH, LQKENI. Trimming cost V 3 bases and J 6 bases; bases outside gene matches: 8. CDR3 sequence reads: CASSPTTGRIEQYF. DNA of the CDR3: TGTGCCAGCTCACCGACGACAGGGCGCATCGAGCAGTACTTC.

The chain carries TRBV7-9 and TRBJ2-3; D call uncertain. Germline-derived CDR1 and CDR2 are SEHNR and FQNEAQ (reference sequence). The CDR3 sequence is 15 residues long. V lost 1 base, J lost 6 bases, and 14 bases lay in between. The CDR3: CASSLGGGLVDTQYF. The CDR3 region has the DNA TGTGCCAGCAGCTTAGGTGGCGGCCTCGTGGATACGCAGTATTTT.

The chain combines TRBV5-1 with TRBJ2-1; D unclear. V was pared by 7 bases and J by 0 bases, with 8 bases between. Germline CDR1 reads SGHRS; CDR2 reads YFSETQ. The CDR3 spans 13 residues. The CDR3, as DNA: TGCGCCAGCGGCCATATCTCCTACAATGAGCAGTTCTTC. Its translation: CASGHISYNEQFF.

Points on this clone: This specimen includes other DNA sequences encoding the same CDR3. V is TRBV7-9 and J is TRBJ1-2, with TRBD1 as a possible D gene (5 bases). The CDR3 is 12 residues long. Trimming shortened V by 1 base and J by 14 bases, and 14 bases separated the two germline ends. Germline CDR1 is SEHNR and CDR2 is FQNEAQ (reference sequence). The CDR3 loop reads CASSLVSGTYTF. The CDR3 nucleotides are TGTGCCAGCAGCTTAGTCAGCGGGACCTATACCTTC. Full variable domain (remainder filled in from reference TRBV7-9 and TRBJ1-2): DTGVSQNPRHKITKRGQNVTFRCDPISEHNRLYWYRQTLGQGPEFLTYFQNEAQLEKSRLLSDRFSAERPKGSFSTLEIQRTEQGDSAMYLCASSLVSGTYTFGSGTRLTVV.

The V gene is TRBV16, the J gene TRBJ1-2; the D gene is possibly TRBD1 (6 bases). V lost 0 bases and J lost 4, with 18 bases in between. The CDR3 loop spans 17 amino acids. Germline lookup yields CDR1 KGHSY and CDR2 FQNENV. The CDR3 protein is CASSQSLSEGEIYGYTF. The CDR3 nucleotides read TGTGCCAGCAGCCAATCGCTGTCAGAGGGGGAGATCTATGGCTACACCTTC.

The genes are TRBV6-5 and TRBJ1-1, with D hard to call. Germline V gives CDR1 MNHEY, CDR2 SVGAGI. The CDR3 contains 15 residues. V was shortened by 2 bases and J by 0 bases, with 10 bases between the two germline ends. The CDR3 nucleotides are TGTGCCAGCAGTTACACCAGAAACATGAACACTGAAGCTTTCTTT. Its protein is CASSYTRNMNTEAFF.

The rearrangement uses TRBV7-9 and TRBJ2-1; TRBD2 aligns across 15 bases. The CDR3 extends over 19 amino acids. From germline, CDR1 is SEHNR and CDR2 FQNEAQ (reference sequence). Trimming took 5 bases from V and 7 from J; bases not matched to a gene: 15. In DNA, the CDR3 is TGTGCCAGCAGCCCAGCTACCCCATGGACTAGCGGGAGGGGGAATGAGCAGTTCTTC. Translating it yields CASSPATPWTSGRGNEQFF.

Here the CDR3 reads CASPCQDIAYEQYF. Written as DNA, the CDR3 is TGTGCCAGCCCATGTCAGGACATCGCCTACGAGCAGTACTTC. The rearrangement uses TRBV21-1 and TRBJ2-7; the table's D call, TRBD1, was not checked against the DNA. TRBV21-1 is a known pseudogene. This CDR3 has 14 residues.

V is TRBV7-8 and J is TRBJ2-5; D is uncertain. V gave up 1 base and J gave up 5 bases, with 14 bases separating them. The CDR3 covers 15 residues. Germline V gives CDR1 SGHVS, CDR2 FQNEAQ. CDR3 amino acids: CASSLESNLRETQYF. CDR3 DNA sequence: TGTGCCAGCAGCTTAGAATCGAACCTGAGGGAGACCCAGTACTTC.

The V and J genes are TRBV7-8 and TRBJ2-1, with TRBD2 identical over 10 bases. The CDR3 is 17 amino acids. V shed 4 bases and J 9 bases; nucleotides not matched to a gene: 15. Germline V gene lookup returns CDR1 SGHVS and CDR2 FQNEAQ. CDR3 region: CASSSLPGTSDFGEQFF. CDR3 DNA: TGTGCCAGCAGCTCCCTTCCCGGGACTAGCGATTTTGGTGAGCAGTTCTTC. The full variable domain, completed using reference TRBV7-8 and TRBJ2-1, is GAGVSQSPRYKVAKRGQDVALRCDPISGHVSLFWYQQALGQGPEFLTYFQNEAQLDKSGLPSDRFFAERPEGSVSTLKIQRTQQEDSAVYLCASSSLPGTSDFGEQFFGPGTRLTVL.

This chain connects TRBV5-6 to TRBJ2-1; 14 positions agree with TRBD2. Germline V gene lookup returns CDR1 SGHDT and CDR2 YYEEEE. The CDR3 has 15 residues. Germline trimming cut 0 bases from V and 10 bases from J; bases unmatched to any gene: 3. This CDR3 reads CASSLEGLAGVEQFF. CDR3 DNA: TGTGCCAGCAGCTTGGAGGGACTAGCGGGAGTAGAGCAGTTCTTC.

The chain combines TRBV5-1 with TRBJ2-7; no clear D. This CDR3 spans 14 amino acids. Germline V lookup: CDR1 SGHRS, CDR2 YFSETQ. V lost 3 bases and J 0 bases, leaving 10 bases between the germline ends. The CDR3 nucleotides are TGCGCCAGCAGCTCGCGTGGCGGCTCCTACGAGCAGTACTTC. Its translation is CASSSRGGSYEQYF.

The chain links TRBV9 to TRBJ2-3; the match to TRBD2 covers 8 bases. V dropped 1 base and J dropped 6; count of bases not matched to a gene: 7. Germline-derived CDR1 and CDR2 are SGDLS and YYNGEE. CDR3 length equals 15 residues. CDR3 residues: CASSVRGLAIDTQYF. The CDR3 region has the DNA TGTGCCAGCAGCGTAAGAGGACTAGCTATTGATACGCAGTATTTT.